The 4 T cell receptor beta chains presented below share a single source sample, sequenced in a study of blood T cell repertoires in COVID-19. Only in-frame clones appear in the TCRdb table, and some are missing; sequencing was by immunoSEQ multiplex PCR. There are approximately 260,000 clones in the sample; 88% occur only once, and 10% to 13% lies in the top ten. Sequenced: peripheral blood. These receptors originate from a woman aged 70-85 years with COVID-19, enrolled during active disease.

The chain uses TRBV11-3 and TRBJ2-1, with D maybe TRBD2 (6 bases). The CDR3 covers 16 residues. Trimming shortened V by 2 bases and J by 0 bases, and 11 bases separated the two germline ends. The germline gives CDR1 SGHNT, CDR2 YENEEA. This CDR3 reads CASSLRAGSSYNEQFF. CDR3 nucleotides: TGTGCCAGCAGCTTACGGGCGGGGAGCTCCTACAATGAGCAGTTCTTC. The entire variable domain, with the rest obtained from reference TRBV11-3 and TRBJ2-1, is as follows: EAGVVQSPRYKIIEKKQPVAFWCNPISGHNTLYWYLQNLGQGPELLIRYENEEAVDDSQLPKDRFSAERLKGVDSTLKIQPAELGDSAVYLCASSLRAGSSYNEQFFGPGTRLTVL.

This chain joins TRBV5-4 and TRBJ2-7; tentatively, D is TRBD2 (6 bases). Per germline, CDR1 SGHNT and CDR2 YYREEE (reference sequence). Trimming took off 7 bases at V and 7 bases at J, with 21 bases between the two ends. The CDR3 consists of 14 residues. Here the CDR3 DNA reads TGTGCCAGCCGCGCGGAGGGCGGGATGAGGGAGCAGTACTTC. Its translation is CASRAEGGMREQYF.

J is TRBJ2-7 and V is TRBV19; the match to TRBD1 covers 7 bases. With V trimmed by 3 bases and J by 2 bases, 1 base remained unmatched. The CDR3 contains 13 residues. Germline CDR1 LNHDA, CDR2 SQIVND (reference sequence). The CDR3 bases are TGTGCCAGTAGTATCCAGGGGGCCTACGAGCAGTACTTC. Translating gives CASSIQGAYEQYF.

The chain combines TRBV12-3 or TRBV12-4 with TRBJ1-2; TRBD1 is a possible D gene (5 bases). Trimming pared 6 bases from V and 3 bases from J, leaving 11 bases between. The CDR3 is 13 amino acids. CDR3 loop: CASSPRGYYGYTF. CDR3 sequence (DNA): TGTGCCAGCAGCCCAAGGGGATACTATGGCTACACCTTC.